This T cell receptor beta chain was recorded in a study of T-cell memory formation after mild COVID-19. Germline CDR1 and CDR2: LGHNA and YNFKEQ. The length of the CDR3 is 16 residues. V lost 0 bases to trimming and J lost 0 bases, with 11 bases between them. Study results and limitations: CD4+ clones that contracted lay mainly in CM and EM; CD8+ ones lay in EMRA. Some responding clones appeared in pre-infection memory, suggesting cross-reactive memory joined.

Researchers used 5'RACE with constant-segment primers to make TCR alpha and TCR beta cDNA libraries that carry sample barcodes and UMIs. TCRdb re-called the 5' RACE reads through MiXCR, storing one row per CDR3 protein. The sample carries around 320,000 distinct CDR3 sequences, roughly an eighth recorded once. This clonotype has only a few counts. The antigen remains undetermined. The source material was PBMCs or a T cell subset sorted from them (not recorded which). The source of this sequence is a man between 18 and 35 years old who had mild COVID-19 (a few samples of this study predate the infection). Cell type and time point are not known. This sequence joins TRBV4-2 and TRBJ1-2; D gene uncertain. CDR3 protein: CASSQDYTLPNYGYTF. DNA of the CDR3: TGTGCCAGCAGCCAAGATTACACTCTTCCTAACTATGGCTACACCTTC.